These T cell receptor beta chains were read from a single sample in a study of blood T cell repertoires in COVID-19. The table came from immunoSEQ multiplex PCR; TCRdb's copy has only in-frame clones and leaves some out. The table includes tens of thousands of clones, 88% detected once. The sequencing input was peripheral blood. The receptors come from a woman older than 75 with active COVID-19. CDR3s include the opening cysteine and the closing phenylalanine or tryptophan. The D gene is left open where the match is weak. Size is omitted from some rows. Given values are once, few, many or a class for expanded clones.

>once|TRBV5-4|TRBJ2-3|-
CASNLPGGSTDTQYF
TGTGCCAGCAACCTACCGGGCGGGAGCACAGATACGCAGTATTTT
>-|TRBV6-2/TRBV6-3|TRBJ1-3|-
CASSWRVLSGNTIYF
TGTGCCAGCAGTTGGAGGGTACTTTCTGGAAACACCATATATTTT
>few|TRBV27|TRBJ1-5|TRBD1
CASSLDRAQPQHF
TGTGCCAGCAGTTTGGACAGGGCCCAGCCCCAGCATTTT
>-|TRBV11-3|TRBJ2-3|-
CASSLGRDYTQYF
TGTGCCAGCAGCTTAGGACGGGACTATACGCAGTATTTT
>-|TRBV21-1|TRBJ2-3|-
CASTHREGPDTQYF
TGTGCCAGCACCCATAGGGAGGGGCCAGATACGCAGTATTTT
>-|TRBV24-1|TRBJ2-7|TRBD1
CATSSAGQGDYEQYF
TGTGCCACCTCCTCAGCCGGACAGGGAGACTACGAGCAGTACTTC
>-|TRBV6-2/TRBV6-3|TRBJ2-1|TRBD2
CASSSGTSSYNEQFF
TGTGCCAGCAGTAGCGGGACGAGCTCCTACAATGAGCAGTTCTTC
>-|TRBV5-6|TRBJ2-7|TRBD1
CASSLGQGLLEQYF
TGTGCCAGCAGCTTGGGACAGGGCCTCCTCGAGCAGTACTTC
>once|TRBV7-2|TRBJ1-5|TRBD1
CASSLGDRGNQPQHF
TGTGCCAGCAGCTTGGGGGACAGGGGCAATCAGCCCCAGCATTTT
>once|TRBV6-2/TRBV6-3|TRBJ2-1|TRBD1
CASSRTGNEQFF
TGTGCCAGCAGCCGGACAGGGAATGAGCAGTTCTTC
>-|TRBV30|TRBJ2-2|TRBD1
CAWSTRTGQVFF
TGTGCCTGGAGTACCCGGACAGGGCAGGTGTTTTTT